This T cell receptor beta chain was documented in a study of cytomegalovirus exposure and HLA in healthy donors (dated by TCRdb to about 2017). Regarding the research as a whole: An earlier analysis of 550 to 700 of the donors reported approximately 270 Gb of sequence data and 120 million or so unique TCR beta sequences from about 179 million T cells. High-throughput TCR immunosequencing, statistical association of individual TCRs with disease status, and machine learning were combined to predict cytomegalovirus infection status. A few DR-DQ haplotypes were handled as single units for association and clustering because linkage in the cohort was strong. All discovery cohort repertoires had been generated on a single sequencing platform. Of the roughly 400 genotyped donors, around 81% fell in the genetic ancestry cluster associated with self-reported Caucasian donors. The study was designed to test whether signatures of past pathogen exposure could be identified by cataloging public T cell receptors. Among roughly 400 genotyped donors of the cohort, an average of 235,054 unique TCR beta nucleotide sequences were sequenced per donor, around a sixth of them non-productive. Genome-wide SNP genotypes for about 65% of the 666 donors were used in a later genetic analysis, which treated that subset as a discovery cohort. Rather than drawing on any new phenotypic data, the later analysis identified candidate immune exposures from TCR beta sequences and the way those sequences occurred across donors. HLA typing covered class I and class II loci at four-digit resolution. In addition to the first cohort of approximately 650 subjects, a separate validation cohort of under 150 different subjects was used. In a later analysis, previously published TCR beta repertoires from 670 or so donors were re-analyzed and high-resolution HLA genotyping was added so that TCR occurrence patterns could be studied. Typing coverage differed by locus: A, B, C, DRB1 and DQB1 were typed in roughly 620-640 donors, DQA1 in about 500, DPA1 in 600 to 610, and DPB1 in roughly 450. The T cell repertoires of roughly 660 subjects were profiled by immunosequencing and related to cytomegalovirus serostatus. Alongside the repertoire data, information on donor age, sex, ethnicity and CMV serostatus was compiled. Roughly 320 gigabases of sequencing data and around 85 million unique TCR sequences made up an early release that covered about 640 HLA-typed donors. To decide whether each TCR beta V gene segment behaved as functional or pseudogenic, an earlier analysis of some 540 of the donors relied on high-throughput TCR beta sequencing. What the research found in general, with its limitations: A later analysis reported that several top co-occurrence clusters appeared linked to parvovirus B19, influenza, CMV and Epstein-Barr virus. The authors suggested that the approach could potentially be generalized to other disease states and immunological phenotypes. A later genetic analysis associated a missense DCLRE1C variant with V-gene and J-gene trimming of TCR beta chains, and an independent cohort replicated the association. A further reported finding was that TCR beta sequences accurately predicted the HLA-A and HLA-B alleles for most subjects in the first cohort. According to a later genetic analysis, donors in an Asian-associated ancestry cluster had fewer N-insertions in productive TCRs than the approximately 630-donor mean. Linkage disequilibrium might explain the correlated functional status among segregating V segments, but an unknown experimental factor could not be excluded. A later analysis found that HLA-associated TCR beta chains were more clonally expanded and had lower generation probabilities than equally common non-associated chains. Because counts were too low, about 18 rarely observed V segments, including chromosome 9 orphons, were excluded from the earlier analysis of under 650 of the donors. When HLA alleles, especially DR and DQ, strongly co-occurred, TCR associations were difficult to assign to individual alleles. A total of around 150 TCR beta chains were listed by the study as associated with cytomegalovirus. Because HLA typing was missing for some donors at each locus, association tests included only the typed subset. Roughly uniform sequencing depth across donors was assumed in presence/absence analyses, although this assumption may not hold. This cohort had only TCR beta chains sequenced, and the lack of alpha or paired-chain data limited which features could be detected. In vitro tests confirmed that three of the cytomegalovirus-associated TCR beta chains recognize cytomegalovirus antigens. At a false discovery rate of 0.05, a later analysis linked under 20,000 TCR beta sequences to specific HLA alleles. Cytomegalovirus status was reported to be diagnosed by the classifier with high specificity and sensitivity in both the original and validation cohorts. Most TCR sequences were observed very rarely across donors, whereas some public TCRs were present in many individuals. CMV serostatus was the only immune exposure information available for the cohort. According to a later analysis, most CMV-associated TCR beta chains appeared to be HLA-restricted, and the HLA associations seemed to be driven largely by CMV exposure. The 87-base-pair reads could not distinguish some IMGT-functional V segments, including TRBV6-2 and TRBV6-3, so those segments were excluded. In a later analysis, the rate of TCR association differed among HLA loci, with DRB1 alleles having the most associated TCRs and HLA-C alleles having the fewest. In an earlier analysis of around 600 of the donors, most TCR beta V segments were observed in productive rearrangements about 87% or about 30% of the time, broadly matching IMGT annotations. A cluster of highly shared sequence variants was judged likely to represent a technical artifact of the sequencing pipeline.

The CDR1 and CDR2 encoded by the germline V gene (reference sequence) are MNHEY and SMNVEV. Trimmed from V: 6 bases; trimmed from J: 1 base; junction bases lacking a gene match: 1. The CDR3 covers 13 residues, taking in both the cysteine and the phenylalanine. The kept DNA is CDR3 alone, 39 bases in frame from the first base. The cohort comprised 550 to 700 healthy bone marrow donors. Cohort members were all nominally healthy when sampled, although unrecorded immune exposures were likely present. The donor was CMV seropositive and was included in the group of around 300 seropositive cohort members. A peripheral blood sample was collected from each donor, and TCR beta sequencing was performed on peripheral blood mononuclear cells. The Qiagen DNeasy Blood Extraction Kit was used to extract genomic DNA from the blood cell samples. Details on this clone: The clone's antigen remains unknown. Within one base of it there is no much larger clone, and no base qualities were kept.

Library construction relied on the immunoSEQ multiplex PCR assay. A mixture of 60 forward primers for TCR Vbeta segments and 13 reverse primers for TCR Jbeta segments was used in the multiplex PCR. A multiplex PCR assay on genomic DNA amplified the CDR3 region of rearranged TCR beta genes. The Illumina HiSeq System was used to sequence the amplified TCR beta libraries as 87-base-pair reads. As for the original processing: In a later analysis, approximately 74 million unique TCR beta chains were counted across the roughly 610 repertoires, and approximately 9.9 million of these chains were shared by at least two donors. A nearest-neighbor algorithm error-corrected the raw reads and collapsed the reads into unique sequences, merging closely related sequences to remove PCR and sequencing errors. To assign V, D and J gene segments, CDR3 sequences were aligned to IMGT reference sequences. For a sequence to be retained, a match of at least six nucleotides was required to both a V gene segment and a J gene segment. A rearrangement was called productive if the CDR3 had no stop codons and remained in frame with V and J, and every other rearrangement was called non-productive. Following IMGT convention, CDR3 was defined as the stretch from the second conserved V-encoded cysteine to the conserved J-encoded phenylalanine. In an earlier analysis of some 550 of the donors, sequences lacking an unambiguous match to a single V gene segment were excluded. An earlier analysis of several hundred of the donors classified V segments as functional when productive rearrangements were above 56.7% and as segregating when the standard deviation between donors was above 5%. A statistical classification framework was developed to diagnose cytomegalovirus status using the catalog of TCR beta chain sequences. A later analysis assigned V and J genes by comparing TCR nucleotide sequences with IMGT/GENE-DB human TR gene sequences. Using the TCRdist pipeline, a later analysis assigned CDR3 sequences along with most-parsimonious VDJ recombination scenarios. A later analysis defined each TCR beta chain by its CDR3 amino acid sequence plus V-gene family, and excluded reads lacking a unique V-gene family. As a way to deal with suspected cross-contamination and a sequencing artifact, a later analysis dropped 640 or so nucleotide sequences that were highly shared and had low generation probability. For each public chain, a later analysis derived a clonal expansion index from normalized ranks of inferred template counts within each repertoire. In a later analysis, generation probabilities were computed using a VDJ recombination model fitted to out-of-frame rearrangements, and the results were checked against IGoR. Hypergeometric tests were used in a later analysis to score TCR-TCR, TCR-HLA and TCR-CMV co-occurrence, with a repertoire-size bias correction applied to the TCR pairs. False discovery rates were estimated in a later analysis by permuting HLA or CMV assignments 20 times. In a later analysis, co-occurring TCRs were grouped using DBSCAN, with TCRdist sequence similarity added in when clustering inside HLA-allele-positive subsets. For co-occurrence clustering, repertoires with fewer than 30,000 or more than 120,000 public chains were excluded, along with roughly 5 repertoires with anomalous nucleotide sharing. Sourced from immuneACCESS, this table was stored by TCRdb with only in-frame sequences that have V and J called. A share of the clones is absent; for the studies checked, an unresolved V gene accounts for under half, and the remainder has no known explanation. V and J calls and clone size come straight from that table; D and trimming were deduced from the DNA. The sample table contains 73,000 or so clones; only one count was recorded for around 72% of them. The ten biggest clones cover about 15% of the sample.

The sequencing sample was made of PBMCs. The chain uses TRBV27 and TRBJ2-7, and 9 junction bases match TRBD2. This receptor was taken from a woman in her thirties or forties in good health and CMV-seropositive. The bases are TGTGCCAGCAGGACTAGCGGATCCTACGAGCAGTACTTC. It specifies CASRTSGSYEQYF.